Described below is a single TCR beta chain sequence and its context. Its antigen remains unknown. The PCR was carried out with 60 Vbeta primers and 13 Jbeta primers. Generated by immunoSEQ multiplex PCR, the TCRdb table keeps only in-frame clones and is missing some. The table includes approximately 90,000 clones, about 80% detected once. This record comes from a study of cytomegalovirus exposure and HLA in healthy donors. For the study at large: Some 85 million unique TCRs, all from HLA-typed donors, were included in an early release of the data. Study-wide points: A later analysis showed TCR association rates differing by HLA locus, peaking at DRB1 and lowest at HLA-C. A list of roughly 180 TCR beta chains associated with cytomegalovirus was given.

Trimming shortened V by 5 bases and J by 0 bases, and 23 bases separated the two germline ends. This CDR3 has 19 residues. CDR1 is SEHNR, CDR2 FQNEAQ, per germline (reference sequence). The source of this sequence is a male donor in good health and CMV-seronegative. The sample consisted of PBMCs. The chain uses TRBV7-9 and TRBJ2-1; D is perhaps TRBD2 (6 bases). This CDR3 reads CASSPGRGVGDTSYNEQFF. The DNA for the CDR3 is TGTGCCAGCAGCCCAGGGCGCGGGGTGGGGGATACCTCCTACAATGAGCAGTTCTTC. Filled out from reference TRBV7-9 and TRBJ2-1, the complete variable domain reads DTGVSQNPRHKITKRGQNVTFRCDPISEHNRLYWYRQTLGQGPEFLTYFQNEAQLEKSRLLSDRFSAERPKGSFSTLEIQRTEQGDSAMYLCASSPGRGVGDTSYNEQFFGPGTRLTVL.